This T cell receptor (beta chain) was identified during a study of T cell repertoires in ileal Crohn's disease. At the level of the study: Operated complications were stricturing disease (about 60%) and penetrating disease (about 40%). Study-level findings and limits: Clonal expansions were more frequent in active smokers than non-smokers at surgery.

V was trimmed by 3 bases and J by 0 bases, leaving 16 bases between them. This CDR3 region has 17 residues. About this clone: Antigen: not known.

Five hundred nanograms of biopsy DNA per sample underwent TCRB immunosequencing. Assay used: immunoSEQ multiplex PCR; TCRdb lists only in-frame clones, some missing. The sample has about 11,000 clones, about three quarters seen once. Source material: ileal tissue. This receptor was identified in an adult with Crohn's disease. The J gene is TRBJ1-3, the V gene TRBV5-3; weak D call: TRBD1 (5 bases). TRBV5-3 is noted as an ORF with a role that remains uncertain. CDR3 sequence (DNA): TGTGCCAGAAGCTGCCCTCGCCTGACAGTCTCTGGAAACACCATATATTTT. Translation gives CARSCPRLTVSGNTIYF.